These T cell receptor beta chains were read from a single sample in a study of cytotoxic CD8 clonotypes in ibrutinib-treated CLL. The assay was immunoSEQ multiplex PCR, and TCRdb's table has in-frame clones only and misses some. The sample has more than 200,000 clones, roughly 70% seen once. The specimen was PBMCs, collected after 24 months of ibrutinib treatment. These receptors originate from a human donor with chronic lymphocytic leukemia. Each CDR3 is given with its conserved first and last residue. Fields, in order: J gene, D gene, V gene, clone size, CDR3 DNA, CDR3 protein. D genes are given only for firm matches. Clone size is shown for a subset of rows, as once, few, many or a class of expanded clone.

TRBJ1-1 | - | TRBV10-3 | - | TGTGCCATCAGTGGAGGGACCATCAACACTGAAGCTTTCTTT | CAISGGTINTEAFF
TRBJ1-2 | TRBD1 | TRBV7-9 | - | TGTGCCAGCAGCTTGGCTGGACAGGGACTCTATGGCTACACCTTC | CASSLAGQGLYGYTF
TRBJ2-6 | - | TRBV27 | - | TGTGCCAGCAGTTGGACCACACCCTCTGGGGCCAACGTCCTGACTTTC | CASSWTTPSGANVLTF
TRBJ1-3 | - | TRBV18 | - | TGTGCCAGCTCACCTACGGGGGATCCTAAAAACACCATATATTTT | CASSPTGDPKNTIYF
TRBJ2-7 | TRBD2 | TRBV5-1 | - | TGCGCCAGCAGCACCAGGGACTACTACTACGAGCAGTACTTC | CASSTRDYYYEQYF
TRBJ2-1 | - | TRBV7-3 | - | TGTGCCAGCAGCGGGAGCGGCAATGAGCAGTTCTTC | CASSGSGNEQFF
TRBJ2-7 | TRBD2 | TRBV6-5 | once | TGTGCCAGCAGTTCGACTAGCGGGGCCTCCTACGAGCAGTACTTC | CASSSTSGASYEQYF
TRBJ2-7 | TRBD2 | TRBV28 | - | TGTGCCAGCAGTCCACCCTCACTAGCGGGAGCCTACTACGAGCAGTACTTC | CASSPPSLAGAYYEQYF
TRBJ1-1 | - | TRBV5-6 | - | TGTGCCAGCAGCCGACTATCATGGACAGAGGTAAACACTGAAGCTTTCTTT | CASSRLSWTEVNTEAFF
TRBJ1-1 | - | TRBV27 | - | TGTGCCAGCAGTTTATGGGTCGAAGCTTTCTTT | CASSLWVEAFF
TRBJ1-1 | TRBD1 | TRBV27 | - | TGTGCCAGCAGCCGATTTACAGGGGGCGCGTTCACTGAAGCTTTCTTT | CASSRFTGGAFTEAFF
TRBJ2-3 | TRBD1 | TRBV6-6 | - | TGTGCCAGCAGCCACGTGGACAGGCCGACGCAGTATTTT | CASSHVDRPTQYF
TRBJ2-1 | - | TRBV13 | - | TGTGCCAGCAGCTTACGGGGTTTGAGGAATGAGCAGTTCTTC | CASSLRGLRNEQFF
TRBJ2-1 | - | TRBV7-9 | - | TGTGCCAGCAGCCCCCGGGAGAACTACAATGAGCAGTTCTTC | CASSPRENYNEQFF
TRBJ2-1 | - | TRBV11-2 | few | TGTGCCAGCAGCCCCTACAATGAGCAGTTCTTC | CASSPYNEQFF
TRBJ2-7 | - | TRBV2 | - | TGTGCCAGCCGGGGGCGCTACGAGCAGTACTTC | CASRGRYEQYF
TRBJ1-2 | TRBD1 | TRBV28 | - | TGTGCCAGCAGTTTCCTAGGGACAGGGGCGGGGTATGGCTACACCTTC | CASSFLGTGAGYGYTF
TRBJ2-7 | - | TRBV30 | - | TGTGCCTGGAGTGTGGGGGTCGAGCAGTACTTC | CAWSVGVEQYF
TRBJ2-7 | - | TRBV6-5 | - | TGTGCCAGCAGTGAGACAGGTTACGAGCAGTACTTC | CASSETGYEQYF
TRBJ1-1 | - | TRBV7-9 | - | TGTGCCAGCAGCCCCCTCACGGAGAACACTGAAGCTTTCTTT | CASSPLTENTEAFF
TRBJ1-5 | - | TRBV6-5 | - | TGTGCCAGCAGTTACTCGGATACAGGAAATCAGCCCCAGCATTTT | CASSYSDTGNQPQHF
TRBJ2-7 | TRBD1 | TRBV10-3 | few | TGTGCCATCAGGAAGACAGGGGGTAGTGACGAGCAGTACTTC | CAIRKTGGSDEQYF
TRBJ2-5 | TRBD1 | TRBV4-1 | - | TGCGCCAGCAGCCTAGACAGGGCGAAGACCCAGTACTTC | CASSLDRAKTQYF
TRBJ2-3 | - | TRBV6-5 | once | TGTGCCAGCAGGGCTAGCACAGATACGCAGTATTTT | CASRASTDTQYF
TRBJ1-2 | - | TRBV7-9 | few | TGTGCCAGCAGCTTAGTGACCGTTAGTGGCTACACCTTC | CASSLVTVSGYTF
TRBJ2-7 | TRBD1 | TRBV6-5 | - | TGTGCCAGCAGTTACTCTACAGGGGGCGACGAGCAGTACTTC | CASSYSTGGDEQYF
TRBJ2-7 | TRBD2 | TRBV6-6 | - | TGTGCCAGCAGTTACGGGACTACCTTCTACGAGCAGTACTTC | CASSYGTTFYEQYF
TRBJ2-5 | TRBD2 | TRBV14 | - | TGTGCCAGCACTCTCCCGGGGGGTTCGGAGACCCAGTACTTC | CASTLPGGSETQYF
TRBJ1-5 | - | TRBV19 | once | TGTGCCAACCAAGAGCAGCCCCAGCATTTT | CANQEQPQHF
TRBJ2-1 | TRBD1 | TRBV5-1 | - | TGCGCCAGCAGCTTACAGGGGAATGAGCAGTTCTTC | CASSLQGNEQFF
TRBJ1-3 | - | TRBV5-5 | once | TGTGCCAGCAGCACCGAATCCTACGCGAGTAACACCATATATTTT | CASSTESYASNTIYF
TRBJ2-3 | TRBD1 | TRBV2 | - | TGTGCCAGCACCCTAACAGGGGATTCAGATACGCAGTATTTT | CASTLTGDSDTQYF
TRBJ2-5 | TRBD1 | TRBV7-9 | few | TGTGCCAGCAGCGCCCGGGACAGGGAAGAGACCCAGTACTTC | CASSARDREETQYF
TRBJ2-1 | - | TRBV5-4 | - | TGTGCCAGCAGCTTGAAGTGGGGTAGGGAGTACAATGAGCAGTTCTTC | CASSLKWGREYNEQFF
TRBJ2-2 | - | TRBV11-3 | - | TGTGCCAGCAGCTTAGATTCGGTCTACTGGGGCACCGGGGAGCTGTTTTTT | CASSLDSVYWGTGELFF
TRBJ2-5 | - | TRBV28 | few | TGTGCCAGCAGTTTATCTTCTGGCCTTTCGCACTTC | CASSLSSGLSHF
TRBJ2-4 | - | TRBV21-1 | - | TGTGCCAGCGTATGGGGGACAGCCAAAAACATTCAGTACTTC | CASVWGTAKNIQYF
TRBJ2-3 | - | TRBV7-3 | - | TGTGCCAGCAGCTTAGCCAGTGGGACAGATACGCAGTATTTT | CASSLASGTDTQYF
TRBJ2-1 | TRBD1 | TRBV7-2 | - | TGTGCCAGCAGCCCAACCGACAGGGTGCAGTTCTTC | CASSPTDRVQFF
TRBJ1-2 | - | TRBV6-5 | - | TGTGCCAGCAGACAGGGAAATGGCTACACCTTC | CASRQGNGYTF